This T cell receptor (beta chain) was captured in a study of OX40 agonist ivuxolimab in advanced cancers. Background on the study: Mean age 60 years, range about 20 to 79; 82.7% male.

Clones were read by immunoSEQ multiplex PCR, and TCRdb kept only the in-frame ones, dropping some. The data contain tens of thousands of clones, nearly 90% of them singletons. Germline CDR1 SGDLS, CDR2 YYNGEE. Trimming cost V 3 bases and J 5 bases, with 14 bases left between them. This CDR3 region has 15 residues. The chain uses TRBV9 and TRBJ2-2; D perhaps matches TRBD1 (6 bases). The sample in question was CD4+ or CD8+ T cells sorted from blood, obtained in a trial of the OX40 agonist ivuxolimab. The receptor's source is an adult with an advanced solid tumor such as melanoma, head and neck, liver or kidney cancer. Here the CDR3 DNA reads TGTGCCAGCAGCGCCTCCGGGCAGGGGACCGGGGAGCTGTTTTTT. Its protein is CASSASGQGTGELFF.